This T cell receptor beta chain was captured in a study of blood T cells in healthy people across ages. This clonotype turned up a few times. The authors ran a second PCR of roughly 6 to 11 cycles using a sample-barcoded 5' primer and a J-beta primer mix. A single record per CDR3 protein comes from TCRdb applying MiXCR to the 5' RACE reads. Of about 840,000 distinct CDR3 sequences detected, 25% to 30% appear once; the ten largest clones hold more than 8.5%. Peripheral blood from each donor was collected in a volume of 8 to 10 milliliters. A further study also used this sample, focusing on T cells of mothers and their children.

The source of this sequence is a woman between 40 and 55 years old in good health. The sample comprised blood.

The CDR3 loop is CASSLISGGYQETQYF. CDR3 in DNA: TGCGCCAGCAGCCTGATTAGCGGGGGGTACCAAGAGACCCAGTACTTC. This chain connects TRBV5-1 to TRBJ2-5; 10 bases align to TRBD2. Germline V gives CDR1 SGHRS, CDR2 YFSETQ. The CDR3 extends over 16 amino acids. J lost 0 bases, V lost 4 bases, and 6 bases had no gene match.